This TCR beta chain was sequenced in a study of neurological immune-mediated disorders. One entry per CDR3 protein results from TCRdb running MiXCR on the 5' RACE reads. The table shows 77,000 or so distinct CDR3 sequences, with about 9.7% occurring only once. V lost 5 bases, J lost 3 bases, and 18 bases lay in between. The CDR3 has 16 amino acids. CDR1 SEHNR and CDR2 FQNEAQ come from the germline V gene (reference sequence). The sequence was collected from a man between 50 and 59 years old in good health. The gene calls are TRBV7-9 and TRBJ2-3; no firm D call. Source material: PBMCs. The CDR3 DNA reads TGTGCCAGCAGCCCAACTGTCCCAATGGGAACAGATACGCAGTATTTT. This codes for CASSPTVPMGTDTQYF.